The rows below give T cell receptor beta chains drawn from one sample of a study of T cells in Graves' hyperthyroidism and ophthalmopathy. TCRdb passed the multiplex PCR reads through MiXCR, listing each CDR3 protein once. This sample has about 590,000 distinct CDR3 sequences; about 15% occur once, and the top ten carry roughly 7.3%. Source material: blood. These receptors originate from a woman younger than 45 with Graves' hyperthyroidism. CDR3s include the opening cysteine and the closing phenylalanine or tryptophan. A D gene is named only where the DNA matches it firmly. Size tells how often a clone was seen (once, few, many) or the class of an expanded clone, and some rows leave it out.

D gene	V gene	J gene	clone size	CDR3 length	CDR3 protein	CDR3 DNA
NA	TRBV18	TRBJ2-7	many	13	CASSPRAGYEQYF	TGTGCCAGCTCTCCACGAGCAGGCTACGAGCAGTACTTC
NA	TRBV29-1	TRBJ2-7	many	13	CSVESGDGYEQYF	TGCAGCGTTGAATCAGGGGATGGCTACGAGCAGTACTTC
NA	TRBV11-2	TRBJ2-7	many	15	CASSLISGENYEQYF	TGTGCCAGCAGCTTAATATCAGGGGAGAACTACGAGCAGTACTTC
TRBD2	TRBV11-3	TRBJ2-1	many	18	CASRYTSGGVGFYNEQFF	TGTGCCAGCAGATATACTAGCGGGGGGGTGGGTTTTTACAATGAGCAGTTCTTC
NA	TRBV20-1	TRBJ2-1	many	16	CSARHTQGGSYNEQFF	TGCAGTGCTAGACACACCCAGGGGGGCTCCTACAATGAGCAGTTCTTC
TRBD2	TRBV28	TRBJ2-7	many	11	CASRTSVEQYF	TGTGCCAGCAGAACTAGCGTCGAGCAGTACTTC
TRBD2	TRBV10-3	TRBJ2-5	many	14	CAISEVAGQETQYF	TGTGCCATCAGTGAGGTAGCGGGACAAGAGACCCAGTACTTC
NA	TRBV7-2	TRBJ2-2	many	15	CASSLVLSPTGELFF	TGTGCCAGCAGCTTAGTCCTGAGCCCCACCGGGGAGCTGTTTTTT
NA	TRBV11-2	TRBJ2-3	many	14	CASSRGGRTDTQYF	TGTGCCAGCAGCCGGGGCGGCCGCACAGATACGCAGTATTTT
NA	TRBV10-3	TRBJ2-7	few	14	CAISEKDGPYEQYF	TGTGCCATCAGCGAAAAGGACGGGCCCTACGAGCAGTACTTC
NA	TRBV19	TRBJ1-1	many	13	CASSTRGRTEAFF	TGTGCCAGTAGCACCCGAGGGCGGACTGAAGCTTTCTTT
TRBD1	TRBV5-1	TRBJ1-6	few	14	CASSADRNNSPLHF	TGCGCCAGCAGCGCGGACAGGAATAATTCACCCCTCCACTTT
NA	TRBV11-2	TRBJ1-5	few	18	CASSLAGTGVYSNQPQHF	TGTGCCAGCAGCTTGGCCGGGACGGGAGTTTATAGCAATCAGCCCCAGCATTTT
NA	TRBV28	TRBJ1-2	many	21	CASRNIQGHRGVPLANYGYTF	TGTGCCAGCAGGAACATCCAGGGGCATCGCGGGGTTCCTTTAGCTAACTATGGCTACACCTTC
TRBD2	TRBV12-5	TRBJ2-7	many	16	CASGPGTSGRIYEQYF	TGTGCTAGTGGTCCCGGGACTAGCGGGAGAATCTACGAGCAGTACTTC
TRBD2	TRBV4-1	TRBJ2-1	few	16	CASSQGSSGSENEQFF	TGCGCCAGCAGCCAAGGTTCCAGCGGGAGCGAAAATGAGCAGTTCTTC
NA	TRBV29-1	TRBJ1-3	many	15	CSVVPSWSSGNTIYF	TGCAGCGTTGTCCCAAGCTGGAGCTCTGGAAACACCATATATTTT
TRBD2	TRBV6-6	TRBJ2-1	NA	16	CASSYSSGRQWGEQFF	TGTGCCAGCAGTTACTCTAGCGGGAGGCAATGGGGTGAGCAGTTCTTC
NA	TRBV28	TRBJ2-5	many	11	CASRKGQLDDF	TGTGCCAGCAGAAAAGGACAGTTGGATGACTTC
NA	TRBV19	TRBJ2-1	many	15	CASSRGLATPNEQFF	TGTGCCAGTAGTCGGGGGCTAGCGACCCCCAATGAGCAGTTCTTC
NA	TRBV15	TRBJ2-7	NA	11	CATSTSYEQYF	TGTGCCACCAGCACATCCTACGAGCAGTACTTC
NA	TRBV27	TRBJ1-2	few	12	CASSLAGHGYTF	TGTGCCAGCAGTTTAGCAGGGCATGGCTACACCTTC
NA	TRBV20-1	TRBJ2-5	few	14	CSARDPSAGETQYF	TGCAGTGCTAGAGATCCCTCGGCGGGAGAGACCCAGTACTTC
TRBD2	TRBV9	TRBJ2-1	many	14	CASSVLAGVNEQFF	TGTGCCAGCAGCGTACTAGCGGGAGTCAATGAGCAGTTCTTC
NA	TRBV6-2/TRBV6-3	TRBJ1-2	many	13	CASSSRDTYGYTF	TGTGCCAGCAGTTCCCGGGACACCTATGGCTACACCTTC
TRBD1	TRBV5-5	TRBJ2-5	many	16	CASSLVRTGSVETQYF	TGTGCCAGCAGCTTGGTTCGGACAGGGAGCGTGGAGACCCAGTACTTC
NA	TRBV2	TRBJ1-5	few	14	CASSFGGPNQPQHF	TGTGCCAGCAGTTTTGGGGGCCCAAATCAGCCCCAGCATTTT
NA	TRBV30	TRBJ2-5	NA	13	CAWSVNGPSGHYF	TGTGCCTGGAGTGTCAACGGGCCGTCAGGCCATTACTTC
NA	TRBV4-2	TRBJ1-2	few	15	CASSQGRGRRVGYTF	TGTGCCAGCAGCCAAGGCCGGGGCCGAAGGGTTGGCTACACCTTC
TRBD2	TRBV7-9	TRBJ2-1	few	16	CASSLPGGSPYNEQFF	TGTGCCAGCAGCTTACCCGGGGGGAGCCCCTACAATGAGCAGTTCTTC
TRBD2	TRBV6-1	TRBJ2-7	many	13	CASRSGNTYEQYF	TGTGCCAGCAGAAGCGGGAATACCTACGAGCAGTACTTC
TRBD1	TRBV28	TRBJ2-2	few	18	CASSLRTGGGPNTGELFF	TGTGCCAGCAGTTTAAGGACAGGGGGAGGCCCGAACACCGGGGAGCTGTTTTTT
NA	TRBV12-3/TRBV12-4	TRBJ2-3	NA	13	CASSLDSTGTQYF	TGTGCCAGCAGTTTAGACAGCACAGGTACGCAGTATTTT